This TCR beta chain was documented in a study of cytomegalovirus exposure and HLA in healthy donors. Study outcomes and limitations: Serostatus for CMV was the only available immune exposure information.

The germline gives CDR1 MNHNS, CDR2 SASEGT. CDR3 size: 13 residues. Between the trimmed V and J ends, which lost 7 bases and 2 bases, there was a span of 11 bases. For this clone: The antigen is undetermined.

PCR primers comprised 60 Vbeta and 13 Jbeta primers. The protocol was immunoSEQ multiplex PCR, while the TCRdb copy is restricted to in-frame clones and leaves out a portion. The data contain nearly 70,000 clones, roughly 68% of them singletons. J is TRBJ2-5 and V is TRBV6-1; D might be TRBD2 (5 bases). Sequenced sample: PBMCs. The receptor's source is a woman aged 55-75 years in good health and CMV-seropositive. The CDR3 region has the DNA TGTGCCAGCAAGGACTCGTCACAAGAGACCCAGTACTTC. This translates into CASKDSSQETQYF.